The entry below describes one T cell receptor (beta chain). Its antigen is unknown. The input lacks base qualities; no much larger clone sits a single base away. TCRbeta CDR3 regions were amplified from genomic DNA using the immunoSEQ Assay, a bias-controlled multiplex PCR. The original pipeline was this. The number of nucleated cells in each sample was estimated from the amplification of reference gene primers within the assay. To quantify the absolute abundance of each unique TCRbeta CDR3 rearrangement, sequence reads were collapsed and filtered. For each sample, productive Simpson clonality was calculated as the square root of Simpson's diversity index over productive rearrangements. The immuneACCESS repertoire file appears here via TCRdb, limited to in-frame rearrangements. These files lack a portion of the clones; in checked studies, under half of the deficit traces to unresolved V genes, and the cause of the others is not known. D and trimming come from the DNA, and the V and J calls and clone size come from that table. Across this sample there are under 250,000 clones, with under 90% seen only once. Less than 2% of the sample lies in the top ten.

The data belong to a study of blood T cell repertoires in COVID-19 (dated by TCRdb to 2020 to 2021). About the full investigation: The collaborator samples originated in the United States, Italy and Spain and spanned the acute and convalescent phases of COVID-19. The prospective study material was composed of cDNA or gDNA derived from T cells, B-cell-depleted T cells, or PBMCs. Deeply sampled blood TCRbeta repertoires from subjects exposed to, actively infected with, or recovered from COVID-19 were included in the dataset. The repertoires were released in a freely available public database meant as a resource for research on the immune response to SARS-CoV-2. Samples came from the ongoing ImmuneRACE study (first 160 participants) plus 1,254 subjects from 6 global collaborators. A de-identified subject ID, COVID-19 status, age in years and sex were almost always included in the sample metadata. HLA class I and class II types, where available, came from metadata supplied by the sample provider rather than from assay-based typing.

Study-level results and caveats: Clinical and demographic metadata were provided uncurated, with the amount varying by source and participant.

Participants in the prospective study were aged about 18 to 89 years, lived in about two dozen United States geographic areas, and enrolled through a virtual design. Cohort assignment in the prospective study relied on participant-reported clinical history from a screening survey and a study questionnaire. Recovered participants in ImmuneRACE Cohort 3 were defined as having two consecutive negative NP/OP PCR tests, clearance from a healthcare professional, or resolution of symptoms. Mobile phlebotomists in the prospective study collected whole blood, serum and a nasopharyngeal or oropharyngeal swab from every participant. Additional blood draws and questionnaires over an approximately two-month period could optionally be provided by prospective study participants. Prospective study blood samples were shipped either frozen or at room temperature before DNA extraction. V was cut back by 7 bases and J by 4 bases, leaving a gap of 17 bases between them. The CDR3 numbers 15 residues from cysteine through phenylalanine. The sequence is cut down to CDR3 DNA, 45 bases in frame from base 1. From the germline V gene (reference sequence), CDR1 is LNHDA and CDR2 is SQIVND.

This TCR was recovered from a man aged 40-49 years who had recovered from COVID-19. The chain joins TRBV19 to TRBJ1-5; the D gene remains uncertain. Sequencing was carried out using PBMCs or T cells enriched from blood (not recorded which). The CDR3 reads as follows: CASNFPSNRNQPQHF. The nucleotides read TGTGCCAGTAACTTTCCCTCGAACAGAAATCAGCCCCAGCATTTT.